This T cell receptor (beta chain) was identified in a study of T cell responses to AZD1222 COVID-19 vaccine. Study-level results: Unmutated variant regions are reportedly the target of nearly half of TCRs that are spike-specific. The study sampled repertoires only after the peak T cell response.

Sequencing was performed with immunoSEQ multiplex PCR; in TCRdb, only in-frame clones are kept and a portion is missing. This sample has around 26,000 clones, with 88% found just once. Worth noting for this clone: The antigen remains unidentified.

Samples with a second dose at about 4 or about 12 weeks were pooled together. The sample here was peripheral blood, taken 28 days after the second AZD1222 dose. The TCR was taken from an adult who received the AZD1222 COVID-19 vaccine.

CDR3 sequence reads: CASSQGGTGGEKFGYTF. DNA for the CDR3: TGTGCCAGCAGCCAAGGAGGGACAGGGGGCGAAAAATTTGGCTACACCTTC. The chain carries TRBV5-4 and TRBJ1-2; 12 positions match TRBD1. After removal of 4 bases from V and 7 bases from J, the junction contained 14 bases not matched to a gene. The V gene's germline CDR1 is SGHNT and CDR2 YYREEE (reference sequence). The CDR3 totals 17 residues.